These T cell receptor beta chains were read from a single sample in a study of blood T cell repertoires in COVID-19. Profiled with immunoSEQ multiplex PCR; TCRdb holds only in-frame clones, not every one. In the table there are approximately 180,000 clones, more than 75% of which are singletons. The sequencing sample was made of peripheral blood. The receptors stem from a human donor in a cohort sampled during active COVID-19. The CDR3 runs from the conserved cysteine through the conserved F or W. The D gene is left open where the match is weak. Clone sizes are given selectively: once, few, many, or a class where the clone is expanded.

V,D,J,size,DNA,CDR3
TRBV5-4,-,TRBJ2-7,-,TGTGCCAGCAGCCCGGACCAGGGGTACGAGCAGTACTTC,CASSPDQGYEQYF
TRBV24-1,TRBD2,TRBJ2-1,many,TGTGCCACCAGTGACGTGCGGGAGGGTAGCGGGAGGGAGGATGAGCAGTTCTTC,CATSDVREGSGREDEQFF
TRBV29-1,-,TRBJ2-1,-,TGCAGCGTTGAGTCACGGGTATCCTACAATGAGCAGTTCTTC,CSVESRVSYNEQFF
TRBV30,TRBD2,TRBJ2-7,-,TGTGCCTGGAGCCTTCGCGGGAGTGTGGTGGGAGAGCAGTACTTC,CAWSLRGSVVGEQYF
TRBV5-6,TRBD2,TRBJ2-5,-,TGTGCCAGCACCACATACGGGACTAGCGGGAGCCAAGAGACCCAGTACTTC,CASTTYGTSGSQETQYF
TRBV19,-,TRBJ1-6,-,TGTGCCAGTAGATCGGGTGCGGCCGTCAATTCACCCCTCCACTTT,CASRSGAAVNSPLHF
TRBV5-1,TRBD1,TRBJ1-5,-,TGCGCCAGCAGCGCCGGACAGGGAAATCAGCCCCAGCATTTT,CASSAGQGNQPQHF
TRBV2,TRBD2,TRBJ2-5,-,TGTGCCAGCAACACCGGACTAGCGCGGGAGACCCAGTACTTC,CASNTGLARETQYF
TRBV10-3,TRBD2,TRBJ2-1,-,TGTGCCATCAGTGAGTCCCTAGCGGGGCAGCAGTTCTTC,CAISESLAGQQFF
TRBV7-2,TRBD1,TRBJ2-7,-,TGTGCCAGCAGCTCGACAGGGGGCCCCTACGAGCAGTACTTC,CASSSTGGPYEQYF
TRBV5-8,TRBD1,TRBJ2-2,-,TGTGCCAGCAGCAGGGACAGGGGAAACACCGGGGAGCTGTTTTTT,CASSRDRGNTGELFF
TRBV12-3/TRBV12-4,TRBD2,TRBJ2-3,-,TGTGCCAGCAGCTTGGGACTAAGGCAGTATTTT,CASSLGLRQYF
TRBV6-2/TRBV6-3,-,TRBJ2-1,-,TGTGCCAGCAGTTTATTAGCGGTCTACAATGAGCAGTTCTTC,CASSLLAVYNEQFF
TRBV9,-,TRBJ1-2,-,TGTGCCAGCAGCGGGGGTGGGGGCGAAGCACTATGGCACACCTTC,CASSGGGGEALWHTF
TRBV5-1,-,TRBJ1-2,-,TGCGCCAGCAGCCCCCCTTCTTTGAGGTCTCCCTCGAGCTACACCTTC,CASSPPSLRSPSSYTF